This TCR beta chain comes out of a study of blood T cell repertoires in COVID-19. Original data processing: By means of reference gene primer amplification, nucleated cell counts were estimated. Generated by immunoSEQ multiplex PCR, the TCRdb table keeps only in-frame clones and is missing some. The V and J calls and the clone size are those of that table, but D and trimming were determined from the DNA. The sample has roughly 400,000 clones; roughly 90% are singletons. Cohorts were determined from participant-reported clinical history. The ends were cut back, 5 bases at V and 6 bases at J, with 19 bases in the middle. CDR1 is SEHNR and CDR2 is FQNEAQ in the germline V gene (reference sequence). This CDR3 has 16 amino acids.

The chain carries TRBV7-9 and TRBJ2-2, with a possible D match to TRBD2 (5 bases). The sequence was obtained from a woman aged 25 to 39 who had recovered from COVID-19. Sequenced: PBMCs or T cells enriched from blood (not recorded which). The CDR3 protein is CASSRPRGYLAGELFF. CDR3 coding DNA: TGTGCCAGCAGCCGGCCCAGAGGGTATTTAGCCGGGGAGCTGTTTTTT.